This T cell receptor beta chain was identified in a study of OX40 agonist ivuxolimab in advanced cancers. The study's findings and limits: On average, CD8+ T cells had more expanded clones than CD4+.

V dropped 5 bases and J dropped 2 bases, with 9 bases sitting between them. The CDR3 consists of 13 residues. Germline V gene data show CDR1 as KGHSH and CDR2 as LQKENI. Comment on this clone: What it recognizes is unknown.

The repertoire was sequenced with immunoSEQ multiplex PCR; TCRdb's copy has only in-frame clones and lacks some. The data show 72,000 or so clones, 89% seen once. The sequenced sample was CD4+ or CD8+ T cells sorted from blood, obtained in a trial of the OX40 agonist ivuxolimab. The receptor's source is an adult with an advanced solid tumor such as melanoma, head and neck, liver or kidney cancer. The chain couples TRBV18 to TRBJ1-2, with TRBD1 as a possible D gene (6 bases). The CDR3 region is CASSSDRNYGYTF. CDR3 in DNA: TGTGCCAGCTCATCAGACAGGAACTATGGCTACACCTTC.